These 12 T cell receptor beta chains share one sample of origin, sequenced in a study of T-cell memory formation after mild COVID-19. TCRdb redid the calling of the 5' RACE reads with MiXCR, one entry per CDR3 protein. The sample comprises 250,000 to 350,000 distinct CDR3 sequences, around a sixth of which are singletons, and about a fifth rests with the top ten. The material sequenced was PBMCs or a T cell subset sorted from them (not recorded which). These receptors all stem from a man aged 18 to 29 who had mild COVID-19 (a few samples of this study predate the infection). Cell type and time point are not known.

This clonotype was seen a handful of times. The rearrangement joins TRBV20-1 to TRBJ1-1, with D perhaps TRBD1 (5 bases). The V and J ends lost 6 bases and 0 bases respectively, with 14 bases between them. The V gene's germline CDR1 is DFQATT and CDR2 SNEGSKA (reference sequence). The CDR3 has 14 amino acids. This CDR3 reads CSAPQGSLNTEAFF. The CDR3 DNA reads TGCAGTGCCCCGCAGGGTTCGCTGAACACTGAAGCTTTCTTT.

This clonotype was seen repeatedly, ten times or more. The V call is TRBV7-6, the J call TRBJ2-5, with D possibly TRBD1 on 5 matching bases. Germline CDR1 and CDR2: SGHVS and FNYEAQ. The CDR3 runs 14 residues. Trimming took 4 bases from V and 5 from J, leaving 14 bases between them. In nucleotides, the CDR3 is TGTGCCAGCAGCTCTCGACCCAGGGTCGAGACCCAGTACTTC. Amino acids: CASSSRPRVETQYF.

This clonotype was seen repeatedly, ten times or more. V and J are TRBV7-6 and TRBJ2-3, with D uncertain. Trimming removed 1 base at V and 5 bases at J, with 10 bases between. The germline gives CDR1 SGHVS, CDR2 FNYEAQ. The CDR3 length is 14 residues. The CDR3 protein is CASSLGASQDTQYF. CDR3 sequence (DNA): TGTGCCAGCAGCTTAGGGGCTAGTCAAGATACGCAGTATTTT. The full variable domain, with the rest looked up from reference TRBV7-6 and TRBJ2-3, is GAGVSQSPRYKVTKRGQDVALRCDPISGHVSLYWYRQALGQGPEFLTYFNYEAQQDKSGLPNDRFSAERPEGSISTLTIQRTEQRDSAMYRCASSLGASQDTQYFGPGTRLTVL.

There are a few counts of this clonotype. This chain links TRBV5-1 with TRBJ2-3; 8 bases map to TRBD2. CDR1 SGHRS and CDR2 YFSETQ come from the germline V gene. This CDR3 has 15 amino acids. J lost 3 bases, V lost 4 bases, and 7 bases had no gene match. In DNA form, the CDR3 reads TGCGCCAGCAGCCCCACGGGACTAGGGACAGATACGCAGTATTTT. Translation gives CASSPTGLGTDTQYF.

This chain joins TRBV28 and TRBJ2-7; tentatively, D is TRBD1 (5 bases). This CDR3 is built from 13 residues. With 4 bases removed from V and 3 bases from J, the gap between germline ends came to 10 bases. Germline CDR1 and CDR2: MDHEN and SYDVKM. The CDR3 sequence is CASSSTDFYEQYV. The CDR3 nucleotides are TGTGCCAGCAGTTCGACAGATTTCTACGAGCAGTACGTC.

As to this clonotype: Relative to the germline gene, one junction end is altered; a read error may explain this. The chain combines TRBV3-1 with TRBJ1-1; D is unresolved. The length of the CDR3 is 14 residues. Germline CDR1 and CDR2: LGHDT and YNNKEL (reference sequence). The CDR3 DNA is TGTGCCAGCAGTCAAGGGTGGGAGAACACTGAAGCTTTCTTT. It yields the protein CASSQGWENTEAFF.

This chain links TRBV7-3 with TRBJ1-1, with D possibly TRBD1 on 5 matching bases. Germline CDR1 and CDR2: SGHTA and FQGTGA. Between the trimmed V and J ends, which lost 5 bases and 9 bases, there was a span of 16 bases. The CDR3 contains 13 residues. CDR3 in amino acids: CASSPSPGTQAFF. CDR3 nucleotide sequence: TGTGCCAGCAGCCCCTCCCCGGGGACCCAAGCTTTCTTT.

The rearrangement links TRBV7-2 to TRBJ1-6, with 9 bases fitting TRBD1. The CDR3 is 16 amino acids. From germline, CDR1 is SGHTA and CDR2 FQGNSA. The ends lost 5 bases at V and 5 bases at J; junction bases unmatched: 7. CDR3 nucleotides: TGTGCCAGCAGCCCTCCCGGGACAGGGAATAATTCACCCCTCCACTTT. This translates into CASSPPGTGNNSPLHF.

V gene TRBV20-1 combines with J gene TRBJ1-6; D call uncertain. There are 17 residues in the CDR3. Germline CDR1 is DFQATT and CDR2 is SNEGSKA (reference sequence). Trimming took 0 bases from V and 0 from J, leaving 12 bases between them. The CDR3 DNA reads as TGCAGTGCTAGAGATTCAGAACTGAGCTCCTATAATTCACCCCTCCACTTT. Translating it yields CSARDSELSSYNSPLHF.

The chain carries TRBV20-1 and TRBJ2-1; D is uncertain. The CDR3 runs 11 residues. Trimming stripped 5 bases from V and 9 bases from J, with 11 bases between. Germline-derived CDR1 and CDR2 are DFQATT and SNEGSKA (reference sequence). The CDR3 protein is CSAPTLVEQFF. In DNA, the CDR3 is TGCAGTGCTCCTACTTTGGTTGAGCAGTTCTTC.

This clonotype showed up just a few times. The chain is built from TRBV6-2 or TRBV6-3 and TRBJ2-3, with 9 positions matching TRBD2. Trimming removed 5 bases from V and 2 bases from J; junction bases left unmatched: 8. The CDR3 is 16 amino acids. Germline values: CDR1 MNHEY, CDR2 SVGEGT. The CDR3 DNA reads TGTGCCAGCAGTCCGGAGCGGGGGGCCTTCACAGATACGCAGTATTTT. As protein: CASSPERGAFTDTQYF.

This clonotype was seen only a few times. V gene TRBV3-1 combines with J gene TRBJ2-1; TRBD2 matches 10 bases. Trimming took 2 bases from V and 6 from J; bases not matched to a gene: 7. CDR1 is LGHDT and CDR2 is YNNKEL in the germline V gene (reference sequence). The CDR3 is 16 amino acids. Here the CDR3 reads CASSQSPSGGRNEQFF. CDR3 DNA: TGTGCCAGCAGCCAAAGCCCTAGCGGGGGCCGCAATGAGCAGTTCTTC.